Described below is a single TCR beta chain sequence and its context. This sample was included in a study of blood T cell repertoires in COVID-19. At the level of the study: PBMCs, B-cell-depleted T cells, or T cells provided the cDNA or gDNA that made up the material.

The V end lost 7 bases, the J end lost 6 bases, and 16 bases lay between the germline ends. The CDR3 is made up of 14 amino acids. The germline V gene encodes CDR1 LNHDA and CDR2 SQIVND (reference sequence). Per the original methods: Estimation of nucleated cell counts relied on the amplification of reference gene primers. Profiling relied on immunoSEQ multiplex PCR, and the TCRdb table lists in-frame clones only, not all of them. D and trimming were read from the DNA, whereas the V and J calls and clone size are those reported in that table. The sample has about 270,000 clones; 85% to 90% are singletons.

The material sequenced was PBMCs or T cells enriched from blood (not recorded which). The TCR originated in a woman in her late teens or twenties who had recovered from COVID-19. The chain is built from TRBV19 and TRBJ1-5; D is ambiguous. CDR3 amino acids: CASTPVGGLQPQHF. CDR3 DNA sequence: TGTGCCAGTACCCCCGTAGGAGGGCTTCAGCCCCAGCATTTT.